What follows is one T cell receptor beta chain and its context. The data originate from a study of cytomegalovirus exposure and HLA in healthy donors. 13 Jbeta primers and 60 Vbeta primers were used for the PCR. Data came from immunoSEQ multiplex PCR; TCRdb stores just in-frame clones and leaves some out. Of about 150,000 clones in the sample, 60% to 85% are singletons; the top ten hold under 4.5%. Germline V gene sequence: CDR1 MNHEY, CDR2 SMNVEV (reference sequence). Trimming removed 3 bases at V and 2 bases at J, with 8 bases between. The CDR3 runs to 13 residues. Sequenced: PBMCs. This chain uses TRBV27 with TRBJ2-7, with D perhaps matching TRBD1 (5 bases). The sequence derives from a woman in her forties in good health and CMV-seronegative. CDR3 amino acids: CASSFQGTYEQYF. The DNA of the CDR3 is TGTGCCAGCAGTTTCCAGGGAACCTACGAGCAGTACTTC.